This TCR beta chain was captured in a study of cytomegalovirus exposure and HLA in healthy donors. Study conclusions and caveats: A subsequent analysis found that TCR clusters from the first cohort also tended to co-occur in the approximately 110 validation repertoires, with under 95% of cluster scores above 0. In vitro testing confirmed a few CMV-associated chains as specific for CMV antigens. The study put 160 or so TCR beta chains on its list as cytomegalovirus-associated.

V was trimmed by 0 bases and J by 8 bases, leaving 14 bases between them. The CDR3 covers 14 residues. From germline, CDR1 is SGHDT and CDR2 YYEEEE. Data came from immunoSEQ multiplex PCR; TCRdb stores just in-frame clones and leaves some out. The table lists 150,000 to 200,000 clones, 85% to 90% of them singletons. Comment on this clone: What it binds is not known.

The sample comprised PBMCs. The sequence derives from a young man in good health and CMV-seropositive. This chain connects TRBV5-6 to TRBJ1-2, with TRBD1 as a possible D gene (5 bases). The CDR3 protein is CASSLVGQGRGYTF. The CDR3 DNA follows: TGTGCCAGCAGCTTGGTAGGCCAGGGCCGGGGCTACACCTTC.